Shown below are 25 T cell receptor beta chains from a single sample sequenced in a study of shared clonotypes between healthy human individuals. The data were produced by immunoSEQ multiplex PCR, yet TCRdb's version contains in-frame clones alone and is incomplete. This sample yields about 1.5 million clones, of which under 99% are seen a single time; roughly 0.45% belongs to the top ten. Sample: naive CD4+ T cells sorted from blood. Subset here: CD45RA+ positively selected. The receptor set was obtained from a man between 25 and 39 years old in good health.

As DNA, the CDR3 is TGTGCCAGCAGCTTTGCGAGCGGGTCGAGAGAGACCCAGTACTTC. It translates to CASSFASGSRETQYF. The chain recombines TRBV7-8 with TRBJ2-5, with a tentative D call TRBD2 (6 bases). Deletions cut 3 bases from V and 4 bases from J, with 15 bases between. CDR3 size: 15 residues. CDR1 and CDR2 from the germline V gene are SGHVS and FQNEAQ.

V and J are TRBV5-1 and TRBJ2-1; 8 bases map to TRBD1. Trimming cost V 2 bases and J 9 bases; bases outside gene matches: 4. Germline values: CDR1 SGHRS, CDR2 YFSETQ. The CDR3 totals 13 residues. The CDR3 nucleotides read TGCGCCAGCAGCTTATCAGACAGGGGTGAGCAGTTCTTC. As protein: CASSLSDRGEQFF. The complete variable domain, with remaining parts taken from reference TRBV5-1 and TRBJ2-1, reads KAGVTQTPRYLIKTRGQQVTLSCSPISGHRSVSWYQQTPGQGLQFLFEYFSETQRNKGNFPGRFSGRQFSNSRSEMNVSTLELGDSALYLCASSLSDRGEQFFGPGTRLTVL.

The chain couples TRBV10-3 to TRBJ1-5; the D gene is possibly TRBD1 (5 bases). There are 14 residues in the CDR3. Germline V gives CDR1 ENHRY, CDR2 SYGVKD. Deletions cut 3 bases from V and 2 bases from J, with 8 bases between. CDR3: CAISEGDGNQPQHF. The CDR3 bases are TGTGCCATCAGTGAAGGGGATGGCAATCAGCCCCAGCATTTT.

This clone appeared a few times. The chain recombines TRBV18 with TRBJ2-3; D not resolved. Germline CDR1 and CDR2: KGHSH and LQKENI. Trimming left V 0 bases short and J 2 bases short, with 3 bases between. CDR3 length: 13 amino acids. The CDR3 DNA is TGTGCCAGCTCACCACCCCCCACAGATACGCAGTATTTT. As protein: CASSPPPTDTQYF.

A note on this clone: The same CDR3 also results from other DNA sequences found in this sample. The CDR3 DNA reads TGCGCCAGCAGCTTGGTAGGGGTTTCCTACAATGAGCAGTTCTTC. Its translation: CASSLVGVSYNEQFF. The chain couples TRBV5-1 to TRBJ2-1, with D possibly TRBD1 on 5 matching bases. CDR1 and CDR2 (germline): SGHRS, YFSETQ. This CDR3 contains 15 residues. Trimming pared 0 bases from V and 1 base from J, leaving 8 bases between.

The chain carries TRBV9 and TRBJ1-2, with a weak D call TRBD1 (5 bases). Trimming removed 0 bases from V and 4 bases from J, with 16 bases in between. The germline CDR1 and CDR2 sequences are SGDLS and YYNGEE. The CDR3 is 16 residues long. The CDR3 bases are TGTGCCAGCAGCGTAGCTGTGGCAGGGCTCCCCTATGGCTACACCTTC. As protein: CASSVAVAGLPYGYTF.

The CDR3 DNA sequence: TGTGCCAGCAGCTTACTTGGAGGGACGTCTGGAAACACCATATATTTT. Its protein is CASSLLGGTSGNTIYF. The chain carries TRBV7-9 and TRBJ1-3; D may be TRBD1 (5 bases). The CDR3 loop spans 16 amino acids. Germline lookup yields CDR1 SEHNR and CDR2 FQNEAQ (reference sequence). The germline V and J ends were trimmed by 2 bases and 1 base, with 12 bases remaining between them.

The rearrangement uses TRBV7-8 and TRBJ1-1, with no clear D. Trimming took off 0 bases at V and 0 bases at J, with 5 bases between the two ends. CDR3 size: 14 residues. The germline CDR1 and CDR2 sequences are SGHVS and FQNEAQ. The CDR3 bases are TGTGCCAGCAGCTTAGCCGAGGTGAACACTGAAGCTTTCTTT. Its protein product is CASSLAEVNTEAFF.

This chain joins TRBV5-1 and TRBJ2-7, with 8 bases that match TRBD2. The CDR3 is 13 residues long. J gave up 3 bases and V 3 bases, and 2 bases lay outside the gene matches. CDR1 and CDR2 (germline): SGHRS, YFSETQ. CDR3 nucleotides: TGCGCCAGCAGCTCCGGGACTAGCTACGAGCAGTACTTC. This gives the protein CASSSGTSYEQYF.

This clone was seen only once. This chain links TRBV19 with TRBJ1-2; D might be TRBD1 (5 bases). Germline loops: CDR1 LNHDA, CDR2 SQIVND (reference sequence). V lost 2 bases and J 8 bases, leaving 15 bases between the germline ends. CDR3 size: 14 residues. This CDR3 reads CASSITGAQRGYTF. As DNA, the CDR3 is TGTGCCAGTAGTATAACCGGGGCACAACGAGGCTACACCTTC. Looking up the rest from reference TRBV19 and TRBJ1-2 gives the full variable domain: DGGITQSPKYLFRKEGQNVTLSCEQNLNHDAMYWYRQDPGQGLRLIYYSQIVNDFQKGDIAEGYSVSREKKESFPLTVTSAQKNPTAFYLCASSITGAQRGYTFGSGTRLTVV.

The V gene is TRBV4-1, the J gene TRBJ2-1; 7 bases agree with TRBD2. Trimming removed 4 bases from V and 2 bases from J; junction bases left unmatched: 11. Germline CDR1 MGHRA, CDR2 YSYEKL. The CDR3 runs to 17 residues. CDR3 loop: CASSPPGLAVPYNEQFF. The CDR3 DNA sequence: TGCGCCAGCAGCCCCCCGGGGCTAGCGGTCCCCTACAATGAGCAGTTCTTC.

The chain is built from TRBV2 and TRBJ1-1, with a tentative D call TRBD1 (6 bases). The germline gives CDR1 SNHLY, CDR2 FYNNEI. There are 13 residues in the CDR3. Trimming removed 11 bases at V and 1 base at J, with 14 bases between. The CDR3 DNA follows: TGTGCCTCCGGGCAGGGGCCGAACACTGAAGCTTTCTTT. Its protein is CASGQGPNTEAFF. The complete variable domain, with remaining parts taken from reference TRBV2 and TRBJ1-1, reads EPEVTQTPSHQVTQMGQEVILRCVPISNHLYFYWYRQILGQKVEFLVSFYNNEISEKSEIFDDQFSVERPDGSNFTLKIRSTKLEDSAMYFCASGQGPNTEAFFGQGTRLTVV.

V gene TRBV7-6 combines with J gene TRBJ2-7; 9 bases map to TRBD2. This CDR3 spans 16 amino acids. V shed 8 bases, J shed 2 bases, and the junction held 13 bases outside the gene matches. The V gene's germline CDR1 is SGHVS and CDR2 FNYEAQ. The CDR3 DNA sequence: TGTGCCAGCGGACCGATTAGCGGGAGTAACCCCTACGAGCAGTACTTC. This encodes CASGPISGSNPYEQYF.

This clone was detected only once. The V gene is TRBV19, the J gene TRBJ2-7; 8 nucleotides agree with TRBD2. Germline assignment: CDR1 LNHDA and CDR2 SQIVND (reference sequence). This CDR3 region has 17 residues. The V and J ends lost 3 bases and 4 bases, in that order; junction bases with no gene match: 14. CDR3 in DNA: TGTGCCAGTAGTATCCGATATGACTATAGCGGGATATACGAGCAGTACTTC. It yields the protein CASSIRYDYSGIYEQYF. Full variable domain (remainder filled in from reference TRBV19 and TRBJ2-7): DGGITQSPKYLFRKEGQNVTLSCEQNLNHDAMYWYRQDPGQGLRLIYYSQIVNDFQKGDIAEGYSVSREKKESFPLTVTSAQKNPTAFYLCASSIRYDYSGIYEQYFGPGTRLTVT.

The chain joins TRBV11-1 to TRBJ2-5; no firm D call. Germline CDR1 is SGHAT and CDR2 is FQDESV (reference sequence). V lost 5 bases to trimming and J lost 0 bases, with 1 base between them. CDR3 size: 11 residues. CDR3 loop: CASSNQETQYF. CDR3 nucleotide sequence: TGTGCCAGCAGCAACCAAGAGACCCAGTACTTC.

The chain recombines TRBV27 with TRBJ2-1; 9 bases fit TRBD2. The germline gives CDR1 MNHEY, CDR2 SMNVEV (reference sequence). The CDR3 has 15 residues. The V and J ends lost 6 bases and 3 bases, in that order; junction bases with no gene match: 6. The CDR3 DNA follows: TGTGCCAGCAGCGGAATGCGGGAGGGCTACAATGAGCAGTTCTTC. Its protein is CASSGMREGYNEQFF.

The V call is TRBV6-6, the J call TRBJ2-5; D unclear. V lost 6 bases, J lost 2 bases, and 4 bases lay in between. Germline V gene lookup returns CDR1 MNHNY and CDR2 SVGAGI (reference sequence). CDR3 length equals 11 residues. The CDR3 bases are TGTGCCAGCAGGCGTCAAGAGACCCAGTACTTC. The encoded protein is CASRRQETQYF.

V gene TRBV27 combines with J gene TRBJ2-2; D not certain. The CDR3 extends over 13 amino acids. Germline CDR1 MNHEY, CDR2 SMNVEV (reference sequence). V lost 4 bases and J lost 6, with 9 bases in between. The CDR3 reads CASSSYRSGELFF. As DNA, the CDR3 is TGTGCCAGCAGTTCCTATAGGTCCGGGGAGCTGTTTTTT.

The rearrangement joins TRBV5-1 to TRBJ2-1, with TRBD2 matching over 9 bases. Per germline, CDR1 SGHRS and CDR2 YFSETQ. Trimming took 3 bases from V and 5 from J; bases not matched to a gene: 9. The CDR3 is made up of 16 amino acids. CDR3 DNA: TGCGCCAGCAGCTCTAAGGCCGGGACTAGCCACAATGAGCAGTTCTTC. Its translation is CASSSKAGTSHNEQFF.

V is TRBV29-1 and J is TRBJ2-3; 9 positions match TRBD1. In germline, CDR1 is SQVTM, CDR2 ANQGSEA. The CDR3 contains 12 residues. The J segment lost 5 bases and the V segment lost 3 bases, leaving 0 bases of the junction unmatched. The CDR3 spells CSVEDRGDTQYF. Here the CDR3 DNA reads TGCAGCGTTGAGGACAGGGGAGATACGCAGTATTTT.

The rearrangement joins TRBV6-1 to TRBJ2-7; D remains ambiguous. In germline, CDR1 is MNHNS, CDR2 SASEGT. CDR3 length equals 13 residues. Trimming shortened V by 2 bases and J by 0 bases, and 5 bases separated the two germline ends. In nucleotides, the CDR3 is TGTGCCAGCAGTGAAAACCACTCCTACGAGCAGTACTTC. Its protein is CASSENHSYEQYF.

The chain is built from TRBV2 and TRBJ2-3; 7 bases are a match to TRBD2. Germline V gene lookup returns CDR1 SNHLY and CDR2 FYNNEI. V trimming: 3 bases; J trimming: 5 bases; junction bases outside the gene matches: 8. The CDR3 extends over 15 amino acids. The CDR3 coding sequence is TGTGCCAGCAGTGAGGCGGGAGTCCTGGGAGATACGCAGTATTTT. Translating gives CASSEAGVLGDTQYF.

Worth noting for this clone: The identical CDR3 is also encoded by other nucleotide sequences in the sample. The genes are TRBV29-1 and TRBJ1-2; D unclear. Germline V lookup: CDR1 SQVTM, CDR2 ANQGSEA. V was trimmed by 4 bases and J by 8 bases, leaving 2 bases between them. The CDR3 contains 8 residues. Written as DNA, the CDR3 is TGCAGCGTTGGAGGCTACACCTTC. This translates into CSVGGYTF.

The CDR3 DNA sequence: TGTGCCAGTAGTAGGGACAGCTCTAAGGGAGGCTACACCTTC. Protein sequence: CASSRDSSKGGYTF. The V and J genes are TRBV19 and TRBJ1-2, with 7 bases matching TRBD1. The trim removed 4 bases at V and 8 bases at J, leaving 10 bases unmatched. CDR1 is LNHDA and CDR2 is SQIVND in the germline V gene (reference sequence). This CDR3 comprises 14 residues.

V usage is TRBV28 and J usage is TRBJ1-5; tentative D call: TRBD1 (5 bases). The CDR3 covers 16 residues. CDR1 is MDHEN and CDR2 is SYDVKM in the germline V gene. V shed 7 bases and J shed 2 bases, with 18 bases lying between them. CDR3 sequence (DNA): TGTGCCAGCACCCTCGGGACCTATGGGGGCAATCAGCCCCAGCATTTT. Translating it yields CASTLGTYGGNQPQHF.